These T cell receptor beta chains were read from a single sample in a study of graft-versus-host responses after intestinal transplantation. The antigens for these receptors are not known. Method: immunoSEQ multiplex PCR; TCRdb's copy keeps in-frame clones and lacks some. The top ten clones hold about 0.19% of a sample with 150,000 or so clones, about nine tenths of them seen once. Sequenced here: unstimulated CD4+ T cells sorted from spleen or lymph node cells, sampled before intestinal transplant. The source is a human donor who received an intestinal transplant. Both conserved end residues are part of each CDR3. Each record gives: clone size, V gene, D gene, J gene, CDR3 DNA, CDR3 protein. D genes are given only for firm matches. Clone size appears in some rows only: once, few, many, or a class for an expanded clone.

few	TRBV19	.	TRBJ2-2	TGTGCCAGTAGTCCGAGCACCGGGGAGCTGTTTTTT	CASSPSTGELFF
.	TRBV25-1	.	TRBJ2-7	TGTGCCAGCAGTGAATACGTATCCTACGAGCAGTACTTC	CASSEYVSYEQYF
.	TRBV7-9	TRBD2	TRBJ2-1	TGTGCCAGCAGACAGGGGGGTGCTAGCGGGAGCAATGAGCAGTTCTTC	CASRQGGASGSNEQFF
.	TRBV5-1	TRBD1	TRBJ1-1	TGCGCCAGCAGCGCGGACAGGGCGGCTGAAGCTTTCTTT	CASSADRAAEAFF
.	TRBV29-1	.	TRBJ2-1	TGCAGTGTTGAGGGGGCGGGAGGCAATGAGCAGTTCTTC	CSVEGAGGNEQFF
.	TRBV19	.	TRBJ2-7	TGTGCCAGTAGTATAGAAGACAGGCCGGCCTACGAGCAGTACTTC	CASSIEDRPAYEQYF
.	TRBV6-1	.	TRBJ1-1	TGTGCCAGCAGCTTTGATGACAGGAACACTGAAGCTTTCTTT	CASSFDDRNTEAFF
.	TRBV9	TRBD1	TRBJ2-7	TGTGCCAGCAGCCCCCGGGCAGGGGGCTCGGACGAGCAGTACTTC	CASSPRAGGSDEQYF
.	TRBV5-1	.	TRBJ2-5	TGCGCCAGCAGCTTTAGAGAGACCCAGTACTTC	CASSFRETQYF
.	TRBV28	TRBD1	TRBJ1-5	TGTGCCAGCAGTTTCCGACAGGGTTTACTTAGCAATCAGCCCCAGCATTTT	CASSFRQGLLSNQPQHF
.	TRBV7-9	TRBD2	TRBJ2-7	TGTGCCAGCAGCTTAGTCGCTAGCGGGAGGGCCGAGAGCTCCTACGAGCAGTACTTC	CASSLVASGRAESSYEQYF
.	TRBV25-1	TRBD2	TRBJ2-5	TGTGCCAGCAGTGATGTAGGGGGACTGGCGGGGGGAGAGACCCAGTACTTC	CASSDVGGLAGGETQYF
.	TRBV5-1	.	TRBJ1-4	TGCGCCAGCAGGGTGGCGGCAGGTTCGAATGAAAAACTGTTTTTT	CASRVAAGSNEKLFF
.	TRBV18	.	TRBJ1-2	TGTGCCAGCTCACCGCTACAGGAGTATGGCTACACCTTC	CASSPLQEYGYTF
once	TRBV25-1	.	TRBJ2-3	TGTGCCAGCAGTGAGGGCAGGGACACAGATACGCAGTATTTT	CASSEGRDTDTQYF
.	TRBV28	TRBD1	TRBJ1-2	TGTGCCAGCAGCTACGGGGACAGACTCTATGGCTACACCTTC	CASSYGDRLYGYTF
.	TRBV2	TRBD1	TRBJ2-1	TGTGCCAGCGACAGGGGTTTCTACAATGAGCAGTTCTTC	CASDRGFYNEQFF
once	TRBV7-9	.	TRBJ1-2	TGTGCCGGCAGCTTAGATCAGTATGGCTACACCTTC	CAGSLDQYGYTF
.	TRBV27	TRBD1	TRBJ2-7	TGTGCCAGCAGCCTACTCTGGAACAGGGGGAAAGCCGAGCAGTACTTC	CASSLLWNRGKAEQYF
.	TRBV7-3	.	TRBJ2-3	TGTGCCAGCAGCTTATGGGCCAGGTCCCGCACAGATACGCAGTATTTT	CASSLWARSRTDTQYF
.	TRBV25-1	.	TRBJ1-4	TGTGCCAGCAGTGAAGGGGGTACAGCGAATGAAAAACTGTTTTTT	CASSEGGTANEKLFF
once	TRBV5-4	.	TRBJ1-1	TGTGCCAGCAGCTTCCAGGTGGACACTGAAGCTTTCTTT	CASSFQVDTEAFF
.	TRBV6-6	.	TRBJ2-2	TGTGCCAGCAGCGGGCTTCGGGCATTGAACACCGGGGAGCTGTTTTTT	CASSGLRALNTGELFF